These 32 T cell receptor beta chains were all obtained from the same sample, sequenced in a study of blood T cells in healthy people across ages. Then a second PCR, running roughly 7 to 11 cycles, was carried out with a sample-barcoded 5' primer and a J-beta primer mix. TCRdb recomputed calls from the 5' RACE reads with MiXCR, one row per CDR3 protein. In the table there are around 690,000 distinct CDR3 sequences, under 70% of which are singletons. Specimen: blood. These receptors all stem from a man in his 60s in good health.

CDR3 bases: TGTGCCAGCAGCACCCGACAGGGGCAGTATTTT. Protein: CASSTRQGQYF. This chain links TRBV5-6 with TRBJ2-3; the match to TRBD1 covers 7 bases. Per the germline V gene, CDR1 is SGHDT and CDR2 is YYEEEE. The trim removed 4 bases at V and 11 bases at J, leaving 4 bases unmatched. CDR3 length: 11 residues.

In its sample, this clonotype was seen a few times. This chain connects TRBV2 to TRBJ2-7; D remains unclear. Between the trimmed V and J ends, which lost 7 bases and 1 base, there was a span of 5 bases. The germline CDR1 and CDR2 sequences are SNHLY and FYNNEI. The CDR3 runs 11 residues. CDR3 DNA sequence: TGTGCCAGCATACAGTCCTACGAGCAGTACTTC. This gives the protein CASIQSYEQYF.

This clonotype was counted a few times. The rearrangement links TRBV4-1 to TRBJ2-3, with TRBD2 identical over 7 bases. Germline V CDR1 and CDR2: MGHRA, YSYEKL. Germline trimming cut 0 bases from V and 6 bases from J; bases unmatched to any gene: 12. CDR3 length: 17 amino acids. The CDR3: CASSQDGAAGITDTQYF. The CDR3 region has the DNA TGCGCCAGCAGCCAAGATGGGGCAGCGGGGATCACGGATACGCAGTATTTT.

V usage is TRBV2 and J usage is TRBJ2-2; D possibly corresponds to TRBD2 (6 bases). Trimming took off 4 bases at V and 1 base at J, with 10 bases between the two ends. This CDR3 has 15 amino acids. From germline, CDR1 is SNHLY and CDR2 FYNNEI. The CDR3 nucleotides are TGTGCCAGCAGTGTAAACGGGGGGAACACCGGGGAGCTGTTTTTT. The encoded protein is CASSVNGGNTGELFF. The full variable domain, with the rest looked up from reference TRBV2 and TRBJ2-2, is EPEVTQTPSHQVTQMGQEVILRCVPISNHLYFYWYRQILGQKVEFLVSFYNNEISEKSEIFDDQFSVERPDGSNFTLKIRSTKLEDSAMYFCASSVNGGNTGELFFGEGSRLTVL.

This clonotype was detected once. The chain recombines TRBV10-3 with TRBJ2-3; TRBD2 matches 7 bases. The CDR3 spans 15 residues. The germline gives CDR1 ENHRY, CDR2 SYGVKD. V was pared by 8 bases and J by 6 bases, with 14 bases of the junction left unmatched. This chain's CDR3 is CAIGGGPQGGDTQYF. The CDR3 DNA reads as TGTGCCATCGGAGGCGGTCCGCAGGGAGGGGATACGCAGTATTTT.

The V and J genes are TRBV20-1 and TRBJ1-1; D not resolved. CDR3 length: 12 residues. Germline V lookup: CDR1 DFQATT, CDR2 SNEGSKA (reference sequence). Trimming removed 6 bases from V and 4 bases from J, with 12 bases in between. The CDR3 loop reads CSATRQGTEAFF. The CDR3, as DNA: TGCAGTGCCACCCGGCAAGGCACTGAAGCTTTCTTT.

The rearrangement uses TRBV5-8 and TRBJ2-5, with 7 bases matching TRBD1. Germline V gives CDR1 SGHTS, CDR2 YDEGEE. The V segment lost 4 bases and the J segment 3 bases; nucleotides outside the gene matches: 9. CDR3 length equals 15 residues. CDR3 sequence reads: CASSTGTANKETQYF. CDR3 coding DNA: TGTGCCAGCAGCACAGGGACAGCGAATAAAGAGACCCAGTACTTC.

The chain employs TRBV29-1 and TRBJ2-1; 9 nucleotides line up with TRBD2. CDR3 length: 14 amino acids. CDR1 is SQVTM and CDR2 is ANQGSEA in the germline V gene. Trimming cost V 5 bases and J 2 bases; bases outside gene matches: 4. The CDR3 region has the DNA TGCAGCGTTTTAGCGGGGGTTGCCTACAATGAGCAGTTCTTC. Translated, it gives CSVLAGVAYNEQFF.

The gene calls are TRBV5-1 and TRBJ2-1, with TRBD2 identical over 14 bases. This CDR3 has 17 amino acids. V lost 2 bases and J lost 9; bases outside the gene matches: 10. Germline CDR1 reads SGHRS; CDR2 reads YFSETQ. The CDR3 protein is CASSFRLGTSGGGEQFF. CDR3 bases: TGCGCCAGCAGCTTTCGGTTAGGGACTAGCGGGGGAGGTGAGCAGTTCTTC.

The J gene is TRBJ2-4, the V gene TRBV2; TRBD2 might be the D (6 bases). The V gene lost 11 bases and the J gene lost 4 bases, with 18 bases spanning the gap. Per germline, CDR1 SNHLY and CDR2 FYNNEI. The CDR3 sequence is 14 residues long. The CDR3 loop is CAGTPGNFKNIQYF. CDR3 in DNA: TGTGCCGGGACTCCAGGGAATTTTAAAAACATTCAGTACTTC.

As DNA, the CDR3 is TGTGCCAGCAGCTTGGAACAGCTCTACGAGCAGTACTTC. Translated: CASSLEQLYEQYF. The chain has TRBV5-5 and TRBJ2-7; D is unclear. CDR1 is SGHKS and CDR2 is YYEKEE in the germline V gene (reference sequence). The CDR3 loop spans 13 amino acids. V lost 0 bases and J 3 bases, leaving 7 bases between the germline ends.

The sample holds a few counts of this clonotype. The chain carries TRBV5-1 and TRBJ1-1; D ambiguous. This CDR3 comprises 15 residues. Germline CDR1 reads SGHRS; CDR2 reads YFSETQ. Trimming cost V 0 bases and J 4 bases, with 13 bases left between them. The CDR3 loop is CASSLGEGMGTEAFF. The CDR3 nucleotides are TGCGCCAGCAGCTTGGGGGAAGGGATGGGCACTGAAGCTTTCTTT.

This clonotype turned up a few times. This chain connects TRBV12-3 or TRBV12-4 to TRBJ2-7; possible D gene TRBD1, 6 bases. The V and J ends lost 7 bases and 9 bases respectively, with 19 bases between them. The CDR3 covers 13 residues. The DNA of the CDR3 is TGTGCCAGCAATGTTCTGGGGGCCTCCGGGCAGTACTTC. Translation gives CASNVLGASGQYF.

This clonotype was detected a few times. The chain links TRBV2 to TRBJ1-2; D gene ambiguous. This CDR3 contains 14 residues. The V and J ends lost 1 base and 7 bases respectively, with 13 bases between them. Germline CDR1 and CDR2: SNHLY and FYNNEI. In DNA, the CDR3 is TGTGCCAGCAGTGAAGTGCGGACCGTAGGTGGCTACACCTTC. The encoded protein is CASSEVRTVGGYTF. The full variable domain, its missing parts supplied by reference TRBV2 and TRBJ1-2, is EPEVTQTPSHQVTQMGQEVILRCVPISNHLYFYWYRQILGQKVEFLVSFYNNEISEKSEIFDDQFSVERPDGSNFTLKIRSTKLEDSAMYFCASSEVRTVGGYTFGSGTRLTVV.

The chain recombines TRBV6-6 with TRBJ2-3, with D perhaps TRBD2 (5 bases). The V and J ends lost 4 bases and 2 bases respectively, with 10 bases between them. CDR3 length equals 14 residues. The germline CDR1 and CDR2 sequences are MNHNY and SVGAGI (reference sequence). Here the CDR3 DNA reads TGTGCCAGCAGTTGGTCGGGGTCCACAGATACGCAGTATTTT. Translating it yields CASSWSGSTDTQYF.

This clonotype came up a few times. The chain employs TRBV18 and TRBJ2-1, with D perhaps matching TRBD2 (6 bases). Germline loops: CDR1 KGHSH, CDR2 LQKENI. The V gene lost 3 bases and the J gene lost 7 bases, with 19 bases spanning the gap. This CDR3 has 16 residues. The CDR3 protein is CASSPGGPQEGNEQFF. In DNA, the CDR3 is TGTGCCAGCTCACCGGGCGGGCCGCAGGAGGGGAATGAGCAGTTCTTC.

This chain uses TRBV7-6 with TRBJ2-3; a weak D match, TRBD2 (6 bases). The CDR3 loop spans 14 amino acids. Germline CDR1 SGHVS, CDR2 FNYEAQ. Trimming removed 6 bases at V and 5 bases at J, with 15 bases between. CDR3 in amino acids: CASSLGWREDTQYF. The CDR3 DNA is TGTGCCAGCAGTCTAGGGTGGAGGGAAGATACGCAGTATTTT.

This clonotype was observed a single time. This rearrangement joins TRBV12-3 or TRBV12-4 to TRBJ2-5; TRBD1 matches 7 bases. The CDR3 loop spans 12 amino acids. The J segment lost 12 bases and the V segment lost 5 bases, leaving 9 bases of the junction unmatched. CDR3 sequence: CASSTRQGPEYF. The CDR3 region has the DNA TGTGCCAGCAGTACTCGACAGGGCCCTGAGTACTTC.

This clonotype has just a few counts. This sequence joins TRBV9 and TRBJ1-1, with 7 bases that match TRBD1. Germline lookup yields CDR1 SGDLS and CDR2 YYNGEE. The CDR3 consists of 15 residues. Trimming removed 3 bases from V and 1 base from J; junction bases left unmatched: 6. The CDR3 region is CASSARQGPNTEAFF. The DNA for the CDR3 is TGTGCCAGCAGCGCGCGACAGGGCCCGAACACTGAAGCTTTCTTT. Filled out from reference TRBV9 and TRBJ1-1, the complete variable domain reads DSGVTQTPKHLITATGQRVTLRCSPRSGDLSVYWYQQSLDQGLQFLIQYYNGEERAKGNILERFSAQQFPDLHSELNLSSLELGDSALYFCASSARQGPNTEAFFGQGTRLTVV.

The rearrangement uses TRBV3-1 and TRBJ1-2; TRBD1 matches 8 bases. Germline V gene data show CDR1 as LGHDT and CDR2 as YNNKEL (reference sequence). CDR3 length: 14 residues. Losses at the gene ends were 1 base for V and 8 bases for J; bases not matched to a gene: 6. CDR3 sequence reads: CASSQVGQGIGYTF. CDR3 nucleotides: TGTGCCAGCAGCCAAGTCGGACAGGGAATCGGCTACACCTTC. Full variable domain (outside the CDR3, taken from reference TRBV3-1 and TRBJ1-2): DTAVSQTPKYLVTQMGNDKSIKCEQNLGHDTMYWYKQDSKKFLKIMFSYNNKELIINETVPNRFSPKSPDKAHLNLHINSLELGDSAVYFCASSQVGQGIGYTFGSGTRLTVV.

For the CDR3, the DNA is TGCAGTGCTAGGGGGCCCCAGACCCAGTACTTC. Translated: CSARGPQTQYF. The chain combines TRBV20-1 with TRBJ2-7; D might be TRBD1 (5 bases). Judging by the DNA end, TRBJ2-5 fits better; the J call may be wrong. Germline CDR1 is DFQATT and CDR2 is SNEGSKA (reference sequence). This CDR3 has 11 residues.

This clonotype was detected a few times. This chain joins TRBV9 and TRBJ2-3; TRBD2 aligns across 10 bases. CDR3 length: 15 residues. Trimming at V came to 3 bases and at J to 5 bases, leaving 6 bases not matched to a gene. Germline CDR1 SGDLS, CDR2 YYNGEE. CDR3 bases: TGTGCCAGCAGCGCTCAGCGGGGGGGCATAGATACGCAGTATTTT. It codes for CASSAQRGGIDTQYF.

This clonotype was counted only a few times. The V call is TRBV3-1, the J call TRBJ2-5; no clear D. V was clipped by 0 bases and J by 4 bases, with 12 bases between them. The germline V gene encodes CDR1 LGHDT and CDR2 YNNKEL (reference sequence). The CDR3 length is 15 residues. The CDR3 is CASSQDLGWSETQYF. As DNA, the CDR3 is TGTGCCAGCAGCCAAGATCTGGGGTGGTCAGAGACCCAGTACTTC.

The chain uses TRBV11-2 and TRBJ2-5, with TRBD2 identical over 8 bases. Trimming took 0 bases from V and 2 from J; bases not matched to a gene: 8. CDR3 length: 17 residues. Germline V gene data show CDR1 as SGHAT and CDR2 as FQNNGV. The CDR3 region has the DNA TGTGCCAGCAGCTTAGATGGGCAGCGGGGGTGGCAAGAGACCCAGTACTTC. Protein product: CASSLDGQRGWQETQYF.

The gene calls are TRBV24-1 and TRBJ2-1; 8 positions match TRBD2. The CDR3 is 16 amino acids. The germline CDR1 and CDR2 sequences are KGHDR and SFDVKD. With 5 bases clipped from V and 6 bases from J, the junction kept 11 bases outside the gene matches. This chain's CDR3 is CATSASGTSSSNEQFF. The CDR3 DNA follows: TGTGCCACCAGTGCCTCGGGGACTAGTAGTTCCAATGAGCAGTTCTTC.

The gene calls are TRBV20-1 and TRBJ1-3, with D unclear. CDR3 length: 14 amino acids. Between the trimmed V and J ends, which lost 3 bases and 0 bases, there was a span of 9 bases. Germline V gene sequence: CDR1 DFQATT, CDR2 SNEGSKA (reference sequence). The CDR3 spells CSASMESSGNTIYF. Written as DNA, the CDR3 is TGCAGTGCTAGCATGGAGAGCTCTGGAAACACCATATATTTT.

The CDR3 here is CAISESRGGGETQYF. CDR3 bases: TGTGCCATCAGTGAGTCTAGGGGGGGAGGAGAGACCCAGTACTTC. This sequence joins TRBV10-3 and TRBJ2-5, with D maybe TRBD2 (7 bases). Trimming cost V 0 bases and J 4 bases, with 12 bases left between them. Germline V gene sequence: CDR1 ENHRY, CDR2 SYGVKD. The CDR3 has 15 amino acids.

This clonotype was seen only a few times. The chain joins TRBV6-5 to TRBJ2-6, with no clear D. Between the trimmed V and J ends, which lost 0 bases and 4 bases, there was a span of 7 bases. This CDR3 spans 15 amino acids. The germline CDR1 and CDR2 sequences are MNHEY and SVGAGI. The CDR3 DNA is TGTGCCAGCAGTTACTCGCAGGCGGGGGCCAACGTCCTGACTTTC. Its protein product is CASSYSQAGANVLTF.

The chain couples TRBV20-1 to TRBJ2-5, with D tentatively TRBD2 (5 bases). This CDR3 is 13 amino acids long. Deletions cut 4 bases from V and 11 bases from J, with 20 bases between. CDR1 DFQATT and CDR2 SNEGSKA come from the germline V gene (reference sequence). The CDR3: CSATEGPFNEQYF. DNA of the CDR3: TGCAGTGCTACCGAGGGCCCTTTTAATGAGCAGTACTTC.

This clonotype was detected a few times. The chain has TRBV18 and TRBJ2-7; D remains unclear. Germline-derived CDR1 and CDR2 are KGHSH and LQKENI. This CDR3 is built from 13 residues. V was cut by 2 bases and J by 0 bases, with 5 bases left in between. The CDR3 spells CASSPDTSYEQYF. In DNA form, the CDR3 reads TGTGCCAGCTCACCAGACACCTCCTACGAGCAGTACTTC.

The chain combines TRBV3-1 with TRBJ1-2; TRBD1 might be the D (6 bases). The CDR3 consists of 17 residues. Trimming stripped 1 base from V and 4 bases from J, with 19 bases between. From germline, CDR1 is LGHDT and CDR2 YNNKEL (reference sequence). Here the CDR3 reads CASSQGGVGGRGYGYTF. The CDR3 DNA follows: TGTGCCAGCAGCCAAGGAGGGGTAGGGGGGCGAGGCTATGGCTACACCTTC. The whole variable domain, remainder taken from reference TRBV3-1 and TRBJ1-2, is DTAVSQTPKYLVTQMGNDKSIKCEQNLGHDTMYWYKQDSKKFLKIMFSYNNKELIINETVPNRFSPKSPDKAHLNLHINSLELGDSAVYFCASSQGGVGGRGYGYTFGSGTRLTVV.

The chain links TRBV28 to TRBJ2-3; no firm D call. The V and J ends lost 4 bases and 4 bases respectively, with 6 bases between them. CDR1 MDHEN and CDR2 SYDVKM come from the germline V gene. The CDR3 covers 12 residues. Here the CDR3 DNA reads TGTGCCAGCAGTTCTTTCTCAGATACGCAGTATTTT. It is translated as CASSSFSDTQYF. Using reference TRBV28 and TRBJ2-3 for the parts outside the CDR3, the full variable domain is DVKVTQSSRYLVKRTGEKVFLECVQDMDHENMFWYRQDPGLGLRLIYFSYDVKMKEKGDIPEGYSVSREKKERFSLILESASTNQTSMYLCASSSFSDTQYFGPGTRLTVL.